This T cell receptor (beta chain) was retrieved from a study of cytomegalovirus exposure and HLA in healthy donors. This clone appeared once. Germline CDR1 and CDR2: SGDLS and YYNGEE. The CDR3 is 15 residues long. Trimming at V came to 4 bases and at J to 4 bases, leaving 4 bases not matched to a gene. Profiling relied on immunoSEQ multiplex PCR, and the TCRdb table lists in-frame clones only, not all of them. The table includes around 350,000 clones, roughly 89% detected once. The gene calls are TRBV9 and TRBJ2-2, with TRBD2 identical over 10 bases. This TCR derives from a woman between 18 and 29 years old in good health and CMV-seronegative. The sample consisted of PBMCs. The CDR3 bases are TGTGCCAGCAGCCCTAGCGGGAGCGGCACCGGGGAGCTGTTTTTT. Amino acid sequence: CASSPSGSGTGELFF.